Listed here are 17 T cell receptor beta chains from one sample, sequenced in a study of shared clonotypes between healthy human individuals. Profiled with immunoSEQ multiplex PCR; TCRdb holds only in-frame clones, not every one. The sample yields a few million clones, more than 85% seen once. The sequencing input was naive CD4+ T cells from PBMCs. The subset: CD45RA+ positively selected. Source of these receptors: a man younger than 35 in good health. Some clones in this sample may be carry-over from other donors' samples.

Written as DNA, the CDR3 is TGTGCCAGCAGCCTGGACAGGGTGTCCTACGAGCAGTACTTC. Residues: CASSLDRVSYEQYF. The chain employs TRBV27 and TRBJ2-7; TRBD1 matches 8 bases. V lost 6 bases and J lost 1; bases outside the gene matches: 5. This CDR3 contains 14 residues. Per germline, CDR1 MNHEY and CDR2 SMNVEV (reference sequence).

The V and J genes are TRBV5-8 and TRBJ1-5; D gene unclear. Germline assignment: CDR1 SGHTS and CDR2 YDEGEE. V lost 2 bases to trimming and J lost 6 bases, with 9 bases between them. The CDR3 runs 13 residues. DNA for the CDR3: TGTGCCAGCAGCTTATTGAGTGTTCAGCCCCAGCATTTT. Protein sequence: CASSLLSVQPQHF.

This rearrangement joins TRBV10-3 to TRBJ2-7; the match to TRBD2 covers 15 bases. CDR3 length: 16 residues. Germline-derived CDR1 and CDR2 are ENHRY and SYGVKD. The ends lost 0 bases at V and 7 bases at J; junction bases unmatched: 4. CDR3 protein: CAISESGLAGGGEQYF. The CDR3 region has the DNA TGTGCCATCAGTGAGTCGGGACTAGCGGGAGGAGGAGAGCAGTACTTC.

This clone has only a few counts. The CDR3: CASSSPGQPQHF. CDR3 in DNA: TGTGCCAGCAGTTCACCGGGGCAGCCCCAGCATTTT. The V call is TRBV6-5, the J call TRBJ1-5; no clear D. The germline V gene encodes CDR1 MNHEY and CDR2 SVGAGI. Deletions cut 4 bases from V and 7 bases from J, with 8 bases between. The CDR3 length is 12 residues.

The V and J genes are TRBV7-3 and TRBJ2-1, with 9 bases that match TRBD2. From germline, CDR1 is SGHTA and CDR2 FQGTGA. The CDR3 has 15 residues. With 3 bases clipped from V and 6 bases from J, the junction kept 6 bases outside the gene matches. CDR3 residues: CASSFTREGRNEQFF. CDR3 nucleotides: TGTGCCAGCAGCTTTACGCGGGAGGGTCGCAATGAGCAGTTCTTC.

The chain has TRBV18 and TRBJ1-4; possibly TRBD1 for D (5 bases). V lost 4 bases to trimming and J lost 8 bases, with 17 bases between them. CDR3 length equals 15 residues. Germline values: CDR1 KGHSH, CDR2 LQKENI. The CDR3 reads CASSLDFGGGEKLFF. CDR3 DNA sequence: TGTGCCAGCTCACTCGATTTCGGGGGAGGCGAAAAACTGTTTTTT.

CDR3 nucleotide sequence: TGTGCCACCAGCAGATTAGCGGGGAAACTGTTTTTT. Protein sequence: CATSRLAGKLFF. The chain joins TRBV15 to TRBJ1-4; D unclear. Germline lookup yields CDR1 LNHNV and CDR2 YYDKDF (reference sequence). V lost 2 bases and J 11 bases, leaving 9 bases between the germline ends. The CDR3 is 12 amino acids.

This chain uses TRBV2 with TRBJ2-7; TRBD1 might be the D (5 bases). This CDR3 has 12 residues. Germline loops: CDR1 SNHLY, CDR2 FYNNEI. V was trimmed by 5 bases and J by 5 bases, leaving 10 bases between them. CDR3 DNA: TGTGCCAGCAGTTACGGACAAGACGAGCAGTACTTC. It codes for CASSYGQDEQYF.

This clone was counted a single time. The V call is TRBV5-1, the J call TRBJ2-6; D is unresolved. Germline V CDR1 and CDR2: SGHRS, YFSETQ. V was pared by 0 bases and J by 4 bases, with 5 bases between. This CDR3 spans 14 amino acids. CDR3 bases: TGCGCCAGCAGCTTGGGATTAGGGGCCAACGTCCTGACTTTC. Protein product: CASSLGLGANVLTF.

The CDR3 DNA follows: TGTGCCAGCAGCCCGGGGACACTGAGGGGAAGGTTCACCGGGGAGCTGTTTTTT. Translated, it gives CASSPGTLRGRFTGELFF. This sequence joins TRBV11-3 and TRBJ2-2; TRBD1 might be the D (6 bases). The CDR3 sequence is 18 residues long. The germline gives CDR1 SGHNT, CDR2 YENEEA. Trimming took off 5 bases at V and 4 bases at J, with 23 bases between the two ends.

The rearrangement joins TRBV2 to TRBJ1-5, with a weak D call TRBD1 (6 bases). The germline V and J ends were trimmed by 8 bases and 2 bases, with 10 bases remaining between them. CDR1 SNHLY and CDR2 FYNNEI come from the germline V gene. This CDR3 is 13 amino acids long. DNA of the CDR3: TGTGCCAGCCGGTCAGGGGGCAATCAGCCCCAGCATTTT. This gives the protein CASRSGGNQPQHF. Looking up the rest from reference TRBV2 and TRBJ1-5 gives the full variable domain: EPEVTQTPSHQVTQMGQEVILRCVPISNHLYFYWYRQILGQKVEFLVSFYNNEISEKSEIFDDQFSVERPDGSNFTLKIRSTKLEDSAMYFCASRSGGNQPQHFGDGTRLSIL.

The chain recombines TRBV5-6 with TRBJ2-7, with D perhaps TRBD1 (6 bases). Trimming pared 1 base from V and 0 bases from J, leaving 11 bases between. The CDR3 contains 15 residues. Germline V CDR1 and CDR2: SGHDT, YYEEEE. CDR3 DNA sequence: TGTGCCAGCAGCTTGTATGAGACAGGCTCCTACGAGCAGTACTTC. Encoded protein: CASSLYETGSYEQYF.

The chain links TRBV18 to TRBJ1-5; D gene unclear. The V gene lost 1 base and the J gene lost 1 base, with 14 bases spanning the gap. The CDR3 consists of 17 residues. The V gene's germline CDR1 is KGHSH and CDR2 LQKENI. The CDR3 region is CASSPRPRPGSNQPQHF. The CDR3 DNA follows: TGTGCCAGCTCACCACGCCCCAGGCCTGGGAGCAATCAGCCCCAGCATTTT.

V gene TRBV6-6 combines with J gene TRBJ1-5; D uncertain. V lost 7 bases and J 0 bases, leaving 13 bases between the germline ends. The CDR3 is 15 amino acids. Germline CDR1 MNHNY, CDR2 SVGAGI (reference sequence). CDR3 nucleotides: TGTGCCAGCATGTCCGGCCGATATAGCAATCAGCCCCAGCATTTT. Residues: CASMSGRYSNQPQHF.

V usage is TRBV7-3 and J usage is TRBJ2-6, with D tentatively TRBD1 (7 bases). Trimming removed 4 bases at V and 0 bases at J, with 19 bases between. CDR1 is SGHTA, CDR2 FQGTGA, per germline. The CDR3 has 19 amino acids. Here the CDR3 DNA reads TGTGCCAGCAGCTCCCCGGGGGACAGTCAACACTCTGGGGCCAACGTCCTGACTTTC. Residues: CASSSPGDSQHSGANVLTF.

This clone was seen only a few times. The chain combines TRBV28 with TRBJ1-2, with D possibly TRBD1 on 6 matching bases. Germline V gene lookup returns CDR1 MDHEN and CDR2 SYDVKM. The germline V and J ends were trimmed by 3 bases and 2 bases, with 13 bases remaining between them. The CDR3 covers 15 residues. The CDR3 nucleotides are TGTGCCAGCAGTTTGCCGGCAGGGGCCAACTATGGCTACACCTTC. Translation: CASSLPAGANYGYTF.

The chain joins TRBV2 to TRBJ1-5; D remains unclear. The length of the CDR3 is 13 residues. Germline values: CDR1 SNHLY, CDR2 FYNNEI. Trimming pared 4 bases from V and 3 bases from J, leaving 7 bases between. The CDR3 is CASSGVTNQPQHF. The DNA of the CDR3 is TGTGCCAGCAGTGGTGTAACCAATCAGCCCCAGCATTTT.